These 15 T cell receptor beta chains share one sample of origin, sequenced in a study of OX40 agonist ivuxolimab in advanced cancers. Data came from immunoSEQ multiplex PCR; TCRdb stores just in-frame clones and leaves some out. Here the sample spans about 65,000 clones, over 75% being singletons. The sample in question was CD4+ or CD8+ T cells sorted from blood, obtained in a trial of the OX40 agonist ivuxolimab. The receptor source for this set is an adult with an advanced solid tumor such as melanoma, head and neck, liver or kidney cancer.

This chain joins TRBV21-1 and TRBJ1-2. TRBV21-1 is described as a pseudogene. The CDR3 has 12 residues. This CDR3 is CASNTTYYGYTF. CDR3 DNA: TGTGCCAGCAACACCACTTACTATGGCTACACCTTC.

The J gene is TRBJ2-2, the V gene TRBV5-6; D gene ambiguous. Trimming took off 2 bases at V and 5 bases at J, with 1 base between the two ends. This CDR3 is 11 amino acids long. The V gene's germline CDR1 is SGHDT and CDR2 YYEEEE. CDR3 sequence (DNA): TGTGCCAGCAGCTTTACCGGGGAGCTGTTTTTT. Translated, it gives CASSFTGELFF. Together with reference TRBV5-6 and TRBJ2-2, the CDR3 gives the full variable domain: DAGVTQSPTHLIKTRGQQVTLRCSPKSGHDTVSWYQQALGQGPQFIFQYYEEEERQRGNFPDRFSGHQFPNYSSELNVNALLLGDSALYLCASSFTGELFFGEGSRLTVL.

The V and J genes are TRBV2 and TRBJ2-3; TRBD2 might be the D (7 bases). Trimming shortened V by 4 bases and J by 8 bases, and 16 bases separated the two germline ends. The CDR3 has 14 residues. The germline V gene encodes CDR1 SNHLY and CDR2 FYNNEI. CDR3 sequence: CASSVGGGPGTQYF. CDR3 coding DNA: TGTGCCAGCAGTGTAGGGGGGGGCCCGGGTACGCAGTATTTT.

The chain recombines TRBV2 with TRBJ1-2, with D possibly matching TRBD1 (6 bases). The CDR3 contains 12 residues. Trimming shortened V by 6 bases and J by 1 base, and 6 bases separated the two germline ends. Germline lookup yields CDR1 SNHLY and CDR2 FYNNEI. CDR3: CASRDSNYGYTF. CDR3 nucleotides: TGTGCCAGCAGGGACAGTAACTATGGCTACACCTTC.

The chain joins TRBV30 to TRBJ1-5; tentative D call: TRBD1 (5 bases). V gave up 4 bases and J gave up 3 bases, with 16 bases separating them. This CDR3 is built from 15 residues. Germline loops: CDR1 GTSNPN, CDR2 SVGIG (reference sequence). CDR3 DNA sequence: TGTGCCTGGAATCTCGGCCAGGGCCCCAATCAGCCCCAGCATTTT. Its translation is CAWNLGQGPNQPQHF.

The V gene is TRBV7-2, the J gene TRBJ1-5; no firm D call. Germline CDR1 reads SGHTA; CDR2 reads FQGNSA. The length of the CDR3 is 13 residues. The ends were cut back, 1 base at V and 7 bases at J, with 8 bases in the middle. CDR3 loop: CASSLERMQPQHF. The CDR3 nucleotides read TGTGCCAGCAGCTTAGAACGTATGCAGCCCCAGCATTTT.

The chain combines TRBV15 with TRBJ2-3; D ambiguous. The V gene's germline CDR1 is LNHNV and CDR2 YYDKDF (reference sequence). V lost 6 bases, J lost 10 bases, and 11 bases lay in between. This CDR3 has 11 amino acids. Written as DNA, the CDR3 is TGTGCCACCAGTTTGGGTTATGCGCAGTATTTT. Its translation: CATSLGYAQYF.

The rearrangement links TRBV20-1 to TRBJ2-1, with D perhaps TRBD2 (7 bases). Trimming removed 2 bases at V and 13 bases at J, with 12 bases between. This CDR3 is 11 amino acids long. Germline values: CDR1 DFQATT, CDR2 SNEGSKA (reference sequence). CDR3 in amino acids: CSARPGGPQFF. The CDR3 DNA reads as TGCAGTGCTAGACCGGGGGGCCCTCAGTTCTTC.

The rearrangement joins TRBV5-1 to TRBJ1-1, with 9 bases matching TRBD1. Germline loops: CDR1 SGHRS, CDR2 YFSETQ. Trimming cost V 3 bases and J 6 bases; bases outside gene matches: 12. The CDR3 contains 16 residues. Written as DNA, the CDR3 is TGCGCCAGCAGCTGGGACCCAACAGGGGGCAGGGCTGAAGCTTTCTTT. As protein: CASSWDPTGGRAEAFF.

This rearrangement joins TRBV5-4 to TRBJ2-7; 7 bases agree with TRBD1. With V trimmed by 6 bases and J by 3 bases, 15 bases remained unmatched. The CDR3 length is 16 residues. Germline values: CDR1 SGHNT, CDR2 YYREEE (reference sequence). The CDR3 is CASITGTVIRLYEQYF. The CDR3, as DNA: TGTGCCAGCATCACGGGGACAGTCATTAGGCTCTACGAGCAGTACTTC.

The J gene is TRBJ1-1, the V gene TRBV5-4, with D perhaps matching TRBD1 (6 bases). This CDR3 contains 14 residues. Per germline, CDR1 SGHNT and CDR2 YYREEE (reference sequence). V lost 4 bases and J 1 base, leaving 11 bases between the germline ends. The chain's CDR3 is CASSTGGQNTEAFF. CDR3 bases: TGTGCCAGCAGCACGGGGGGACAGAACACTGAAGCTTTCTTT.

In its sample, this clone was seen once. The V call is TRBV7-9, the J call TRBJ1-3; the match to TRBD1 covers 7 bases. Germline lookup yields CDR1 SEHNR and CDR2 FQNEAQ (reference sequence). This CDR3 has 15 amino acids. J gave up 3 bases and V 5 bases, and 7 bases lay outside the gene matches. The CDR3 spells CASSPGGFIGNTIYF. CDR3 in DNA: TGTGCCAGCAGCCCAGGGGGTTTCATTGGAAACACCATATATTTT.

V is TRBV5-1 and J is TRBJ1-6; 9 bases are shared with TRBD1. The CDR3 has 18 amino acids. Germline trimming cut 2 bases from V and 6 bases from J; bases unmatched to any gene: 12. Germline assignment: CDR1 SGHRS and CDR2 YFSETQ. CDR3 nucleotide sequence: TGCGCCAGCAGCTTCCAGGGACAGGGACAAAGGGGTAATTCACCCCTCCACTTT. Translated, it gives CASSFQGQGQRGNSPLHF. Filled out from reference TRBV5-1 and TRBJ1-6, the complete variable domain reads KAGVTQTPRYLIKTRGQQVTLSCSPISGHRSVSWYQQTPGQGLQFLFEYFSETQRNKGNFPGRFSGRQFSNSRSEMNVSTLELGDSALYLCASSFQGQGQRGNSPLHFGNGTRLTVT.

The V gene is TRBV15, the J gene TRBJ2-1; possibly TRBD1 for D (5 bases). Germline assignment: CDR1 LNHNV and CDR2 YYDKDF (reference sequence). The CDR3 covers 15 residues. Trimming removed 4 bases at V and 0 bases at J, with 10 bases between. The CDR3 reads CATSIDSYSYNEQFF. In nucleotides, the CDR3 is TGTGCCACCAGCATCGACAGTTACTCCTACAATGAGCAGTTCTTC. Looking up the rest from reference TRBV15 and TRBJ2-1 gives the full variable domain: DAMVIQNPRYQVTQFGKPVTLSCSQTLNHNVMYWYQQKSSQAPKLLFHYYDKDFNNEADTPDNFQSRRPNTSFCFLDIRSPGLGDTAMYLCATSIDSYSYNEQFFGPGTRLTVL.

This chain uses TRBV4-2 with TRBJ1-2; D unclear. From germline, CDR1 is LGHNA and CDR2 YNFKEQ. The CDR3 contains 15 residues. V was clipped by 7 bases and J by 0 bases, with 15 bases between them. CDR3 loop: CASTAVDGSNYGYTF. DNA of the CDR3: TGTGCCAGCACCGCCGTCGATGGGTCTAACTATGGCTACACCTTC.